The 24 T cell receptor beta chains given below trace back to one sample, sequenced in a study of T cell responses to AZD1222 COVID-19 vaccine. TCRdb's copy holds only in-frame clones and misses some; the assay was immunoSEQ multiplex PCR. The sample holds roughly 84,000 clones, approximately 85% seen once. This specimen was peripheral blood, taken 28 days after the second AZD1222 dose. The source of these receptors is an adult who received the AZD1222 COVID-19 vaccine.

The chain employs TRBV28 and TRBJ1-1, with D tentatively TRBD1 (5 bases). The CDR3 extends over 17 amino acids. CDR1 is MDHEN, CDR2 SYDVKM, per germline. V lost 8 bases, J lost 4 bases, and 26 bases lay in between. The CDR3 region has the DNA TGTGCCAGCGGAGAGGGAGTACTATATCAGGGTTCCACTGAAGCTTTCTTT. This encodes CASGEGVLYQGSTEAFF.

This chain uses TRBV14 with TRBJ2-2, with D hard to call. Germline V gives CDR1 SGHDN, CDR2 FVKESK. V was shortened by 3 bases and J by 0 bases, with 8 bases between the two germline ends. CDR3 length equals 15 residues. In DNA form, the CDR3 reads TGTGCCAGCAGCCAGTATACCGCGAACACCGGGGAGCTGTTTTTT. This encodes CASSQYTANTGELFF.

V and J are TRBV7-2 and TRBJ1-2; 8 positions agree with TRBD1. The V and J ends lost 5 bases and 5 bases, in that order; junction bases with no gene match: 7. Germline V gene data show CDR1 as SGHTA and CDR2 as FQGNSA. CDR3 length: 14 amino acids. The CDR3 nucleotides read TGTGCCAGCAGCCTCCAAGACAGGGGATATGGCTACACCTTC. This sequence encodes CASSLQDRGYGYTF.

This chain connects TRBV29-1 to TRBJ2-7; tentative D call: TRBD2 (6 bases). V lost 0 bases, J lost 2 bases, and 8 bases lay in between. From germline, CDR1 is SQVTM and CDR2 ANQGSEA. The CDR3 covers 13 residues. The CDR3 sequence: CSVEDAGTYEQYV. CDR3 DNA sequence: TGCAGCGTTGAAGACGCGGGGACCTACGAGCAGTACGTC.

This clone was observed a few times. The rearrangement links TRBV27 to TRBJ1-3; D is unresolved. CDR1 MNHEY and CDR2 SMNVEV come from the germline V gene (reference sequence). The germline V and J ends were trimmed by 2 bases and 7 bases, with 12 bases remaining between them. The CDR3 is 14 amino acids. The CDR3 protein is CASSLEPRANTIYF. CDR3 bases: TGTGCCAGCAGTTTAGAGCCAAGGGCTAACACCATATATTTT.

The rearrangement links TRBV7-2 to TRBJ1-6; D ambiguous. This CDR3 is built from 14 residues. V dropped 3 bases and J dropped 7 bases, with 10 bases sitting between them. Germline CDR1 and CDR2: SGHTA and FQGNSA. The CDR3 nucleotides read TGTGCCAGCAGCTTCTTTAGTGAGAATTCACCCCTCCACTTT. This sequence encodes CASSFFSENSPLHF.

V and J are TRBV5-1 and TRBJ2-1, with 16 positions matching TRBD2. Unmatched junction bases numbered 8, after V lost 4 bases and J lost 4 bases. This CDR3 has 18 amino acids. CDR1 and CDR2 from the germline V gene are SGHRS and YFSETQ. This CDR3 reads CASSPGTSGGAPYNEQFF. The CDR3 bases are TGCGCCAGCAGCCCAGGGACTAGCGGGGGGGCCCCATACAATGAGCAGTTCTTC. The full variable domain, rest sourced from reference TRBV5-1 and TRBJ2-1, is KAGVTQTPRYLIKTRGQQVTLSCSPISGHRSVSWYQQTPGQGLQFLFEYFSETQRNKGNFPGRFSGRQFSNSRSEMNVSTLELGDSALYLCASSPGTSGGAPYNEQFFGPGTRLTVL.

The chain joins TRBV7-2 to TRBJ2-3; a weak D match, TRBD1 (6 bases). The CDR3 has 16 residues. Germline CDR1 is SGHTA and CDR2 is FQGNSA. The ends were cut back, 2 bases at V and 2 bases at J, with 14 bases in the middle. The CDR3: CASSLKRQAPTDTQYF. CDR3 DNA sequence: TGTGCCAGCAGCTTAAAAAGACAGGCACCCACAGATACGCAGTATTTT.

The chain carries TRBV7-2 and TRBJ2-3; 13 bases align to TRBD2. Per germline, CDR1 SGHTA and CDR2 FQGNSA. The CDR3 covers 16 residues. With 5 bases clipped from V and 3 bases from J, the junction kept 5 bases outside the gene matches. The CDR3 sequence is CASSAWTSGRTDTQYF. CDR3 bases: TGTGCCAGCAGCGCGTGGACTAGCGGGAGAACAGATACGCAGTATTTT.

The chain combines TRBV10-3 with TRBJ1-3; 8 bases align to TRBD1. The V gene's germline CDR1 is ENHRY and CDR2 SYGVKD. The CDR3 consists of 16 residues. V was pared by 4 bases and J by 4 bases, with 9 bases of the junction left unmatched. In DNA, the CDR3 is TGTGCCATCAGTGGGAAGACAGGGGTAGGCGGAAACACCATATATTTT. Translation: CAISGKTGVGGNTIYF.

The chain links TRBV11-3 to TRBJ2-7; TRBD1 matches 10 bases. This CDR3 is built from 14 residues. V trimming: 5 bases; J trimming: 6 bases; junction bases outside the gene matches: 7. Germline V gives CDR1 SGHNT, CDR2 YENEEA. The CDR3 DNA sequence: TGTGCCAGCAGCGCGGGACAGGGGATCGGCGAGCAGTACGTC. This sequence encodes CASSAGQGIGEQYV.

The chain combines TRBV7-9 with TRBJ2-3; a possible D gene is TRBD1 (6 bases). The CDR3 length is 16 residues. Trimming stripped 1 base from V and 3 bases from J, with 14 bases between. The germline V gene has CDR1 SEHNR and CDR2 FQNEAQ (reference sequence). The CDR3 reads CASSLGGGRGTDTQYF. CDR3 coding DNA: TGTGCCAGCAGCTTAGGGGGCGGCAGGGGAACAGATACGCAGTATTTT.

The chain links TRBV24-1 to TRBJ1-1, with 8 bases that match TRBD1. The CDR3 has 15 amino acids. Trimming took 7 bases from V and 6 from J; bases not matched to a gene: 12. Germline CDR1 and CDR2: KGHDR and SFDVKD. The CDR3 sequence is CATRGGQGASSEAFF. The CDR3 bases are TGTGCCACCAGGGGGGGGCAGGGGGCGTCTTCTGAAGCTTTCTTT.

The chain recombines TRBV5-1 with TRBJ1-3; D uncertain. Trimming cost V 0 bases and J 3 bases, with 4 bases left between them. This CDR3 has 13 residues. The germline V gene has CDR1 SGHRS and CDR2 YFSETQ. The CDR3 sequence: CASSLGDGNTIYF. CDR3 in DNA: TGCGCCAGCAGCTTGGGGGATGGAAACACCATATATTTT. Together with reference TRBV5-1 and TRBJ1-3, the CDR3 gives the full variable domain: KAGVTQTPRYLIKTRGQQVTLSCSPISGHRSVSWYQQTPGQGLQFLFEYFSETQRNKGNFPGRFSGRQFSNSRSEMNVSTLELGDSALYLCASSLGDGNTIYFGEGSWLTVV.

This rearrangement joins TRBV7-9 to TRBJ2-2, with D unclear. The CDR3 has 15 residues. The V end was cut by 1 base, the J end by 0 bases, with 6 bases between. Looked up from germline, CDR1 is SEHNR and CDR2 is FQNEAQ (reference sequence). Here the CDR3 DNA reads TGTGCCAGCAGCTTAGACAGATCGAACACCGGGGAGCTGTTTTTT. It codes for CASSLDRSNTGELFF.

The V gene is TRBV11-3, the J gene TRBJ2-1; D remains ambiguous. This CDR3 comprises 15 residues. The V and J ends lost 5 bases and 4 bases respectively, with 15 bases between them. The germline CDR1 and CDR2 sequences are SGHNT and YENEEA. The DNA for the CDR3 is TGTGCCAGCAGCCCCCGCCCGGCGGAGTACAATGAGCAGTTCTTC. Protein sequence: CASSPRPAEYNEQFF.

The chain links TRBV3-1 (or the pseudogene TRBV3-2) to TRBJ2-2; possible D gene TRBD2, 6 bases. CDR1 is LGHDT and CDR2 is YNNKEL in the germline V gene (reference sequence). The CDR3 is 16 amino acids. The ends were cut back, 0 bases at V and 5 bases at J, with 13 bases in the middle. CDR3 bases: TGTGCCAGCAGCCAAGATTACGGGAGATGGACCGGGGAGCTGTTTTTT. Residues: CASSQDYGRWTGELFF.

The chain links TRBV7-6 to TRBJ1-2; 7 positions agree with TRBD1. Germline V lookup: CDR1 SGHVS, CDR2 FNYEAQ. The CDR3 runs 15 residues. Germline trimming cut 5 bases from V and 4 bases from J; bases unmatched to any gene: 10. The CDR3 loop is CASSLKGDSVYGYTF. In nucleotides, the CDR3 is TGTGCCAGCAGCCTTAAGGGGGACAGTGTCTATGGCTACACCTTC.

The CDR3 loop is CATSQRLAGVEQFF. The CDR3 DNA follows: TGTGCCACCAGCCAGAGGCTAGCGGGAGTTGAGCAGTTCTTC. The V and J genes are TRBV15 and TRBJ2-1, with 10 bases that match TRBD2. Germline CDR1 LNHNV, CDR2 YYDKDF (reference sequence). With 5 bases clipped from V and 9 bases from J, the junction kept 7 bases outside the gene matches. The CDR3 loop spans 14 amino acids.

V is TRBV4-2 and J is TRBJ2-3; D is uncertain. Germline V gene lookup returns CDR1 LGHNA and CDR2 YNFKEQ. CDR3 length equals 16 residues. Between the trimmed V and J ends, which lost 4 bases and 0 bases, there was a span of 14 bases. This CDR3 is CASSPSVGSSTDTQYF. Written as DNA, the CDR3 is TGTGCCAGCAGCCCCTCAGTTGGGTCTAGCACAGATACGCAGTATTTT.

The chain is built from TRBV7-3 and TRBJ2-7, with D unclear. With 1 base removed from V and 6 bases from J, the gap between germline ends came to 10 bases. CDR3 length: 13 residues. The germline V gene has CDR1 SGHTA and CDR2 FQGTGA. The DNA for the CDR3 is TGTGCCAGCAGCTTAATTGGCTCTTCCGAGCAGTACTTC. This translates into CASSLIGSSEQYF.

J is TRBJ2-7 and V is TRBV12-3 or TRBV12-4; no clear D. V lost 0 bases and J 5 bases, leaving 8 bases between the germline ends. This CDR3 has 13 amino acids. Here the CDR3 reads CASSLALGNEQYF. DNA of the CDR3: TGTGCCAGCAGTTTAGCGCTTGGGAACGAGCAGTACTTC.

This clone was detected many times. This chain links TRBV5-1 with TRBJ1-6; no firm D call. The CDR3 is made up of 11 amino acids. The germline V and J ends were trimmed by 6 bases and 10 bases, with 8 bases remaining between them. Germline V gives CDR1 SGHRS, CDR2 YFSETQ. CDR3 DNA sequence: TGCGCCAGCAAAGGGTGGTCACCCCTCCACTTT. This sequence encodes CASKGWSPLHF.

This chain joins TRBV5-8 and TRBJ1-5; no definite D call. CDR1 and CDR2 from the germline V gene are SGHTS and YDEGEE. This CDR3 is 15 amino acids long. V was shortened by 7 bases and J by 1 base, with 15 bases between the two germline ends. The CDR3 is CASRRGGTSNQPQHF. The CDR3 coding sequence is TGTGCCAGCCGCCGGGGAGGAACCAGCAATCAGCCCCAGCATTTT.